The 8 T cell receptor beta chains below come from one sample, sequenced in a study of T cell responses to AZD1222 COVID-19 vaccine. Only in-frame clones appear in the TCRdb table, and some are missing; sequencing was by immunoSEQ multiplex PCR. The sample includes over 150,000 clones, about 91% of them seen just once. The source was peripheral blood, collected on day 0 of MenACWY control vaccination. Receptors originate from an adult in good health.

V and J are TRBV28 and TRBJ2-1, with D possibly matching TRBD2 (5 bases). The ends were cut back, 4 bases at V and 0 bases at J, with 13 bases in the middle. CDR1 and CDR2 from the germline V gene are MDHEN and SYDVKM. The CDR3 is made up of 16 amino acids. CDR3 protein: CASSSSWTASYNEQFF. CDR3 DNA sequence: TGTGCCAGCAGTTCTAGTTGGACTGCCTCCTACAATGAGCAGTTCTTC.

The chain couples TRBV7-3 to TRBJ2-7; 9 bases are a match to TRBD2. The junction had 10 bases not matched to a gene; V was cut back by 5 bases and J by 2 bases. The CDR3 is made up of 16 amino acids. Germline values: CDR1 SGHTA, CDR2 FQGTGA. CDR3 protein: CASSLGSSSGAYEQYF. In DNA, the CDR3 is TGTGCCAGCAGCCTCGGTTCGTCTAGCGGGGCCTACGAGCAGTACTTC. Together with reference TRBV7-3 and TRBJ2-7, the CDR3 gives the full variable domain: GAGVSQTPSNKVTEKGKYVELRCDPISGHTALYWYRQSLGQGPEFLIYFQGTGAADDSGLPNDRFFAVRPEGSVSTLKIQRTERGDSAVYLCASSLGSSSGAYEQYFGPGTRLTVT.

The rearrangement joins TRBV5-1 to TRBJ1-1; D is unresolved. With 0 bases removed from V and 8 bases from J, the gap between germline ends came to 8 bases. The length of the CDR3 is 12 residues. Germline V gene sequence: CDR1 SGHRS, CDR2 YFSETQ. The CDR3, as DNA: TGCGCCAGCAGCTTGGAAGGGTTGGAAGCTTTCTTT. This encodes CASSLEGLEAFF.

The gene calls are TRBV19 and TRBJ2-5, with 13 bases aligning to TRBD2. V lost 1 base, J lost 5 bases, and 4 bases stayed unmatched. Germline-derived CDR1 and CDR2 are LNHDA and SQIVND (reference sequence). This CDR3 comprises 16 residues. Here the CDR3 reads CASSIGTSGRGETQYF. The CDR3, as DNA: TGTGCCAGTAGTATAGGGACTAGCGGGAGAGGGGAGACCCAGTACTTC.

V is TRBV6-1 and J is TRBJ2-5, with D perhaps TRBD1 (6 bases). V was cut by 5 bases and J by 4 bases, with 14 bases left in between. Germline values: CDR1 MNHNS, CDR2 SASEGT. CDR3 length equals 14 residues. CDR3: CASSSGERRETQYF. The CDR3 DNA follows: TGTGCCAGCAGTTCAGGGGAGAGAAGAGAGACCCAGTACTTC.

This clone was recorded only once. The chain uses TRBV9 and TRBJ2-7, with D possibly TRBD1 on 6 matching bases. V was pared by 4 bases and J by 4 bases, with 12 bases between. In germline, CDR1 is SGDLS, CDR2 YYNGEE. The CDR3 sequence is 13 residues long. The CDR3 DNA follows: TGTGCCAGCAGCCCAGGGACACAGTACGAGCAGTACTTC. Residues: CASSPGTQYEQYF.

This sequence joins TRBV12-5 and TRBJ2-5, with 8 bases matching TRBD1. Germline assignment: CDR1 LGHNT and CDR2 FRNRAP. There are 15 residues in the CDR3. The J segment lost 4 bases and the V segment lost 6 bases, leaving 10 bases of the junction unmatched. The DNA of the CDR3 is TGTGCTAGTGGCAAAGGGGACAGGCCGCCAGAGACCCAGTACTTC. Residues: CASGKGDRPPETQYF.

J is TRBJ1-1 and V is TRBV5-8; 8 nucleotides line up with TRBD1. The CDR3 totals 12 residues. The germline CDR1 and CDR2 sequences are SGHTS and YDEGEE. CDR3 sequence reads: CSTGGIFTEAFF. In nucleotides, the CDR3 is TGTTCCACAGGGGGGATCTTCACTGAAGCTTTCTTT.